These T cell receptor beta chains were read from a single sample in a study of identical twins. TCRdb reanalysed the 5' RACE reads using MiXCR and keeps one entry per CDR3 protein. The sample lists over 200,000 distinct CDR3 sequences; about a tenth were seen once. Sequencing was carried out using memory (CD45RO+) T cells sorted from blood. The receptor source for this set is a woman under 30 in good health. Each CDR3 is given with its conserved first and last residue. Fields, in order: V gene, CDR3 length, J gene, CDR3 protein.

TRBV7-2	15	TRBJ2-1	CASSSLAGSYNEQFF
TRBV12-3/TRBV12-4	13	TRBJ2-7	CASSLWGSYEQYF
TRBV4-3	13	TRBJ1-1	CASSHVRNTEAFF
TRBV29-1	13	TRBJ2-7	CSVQRDSLYEQYF
TRBV11-2	15	TRBJ2-7	CASSLVGFSLGEQYF
TRBV12-3/TRBV12-4	11	TRBJ2-3	CASSSTDTQYF
TRBV12-3/TRBV12-4	14	TRBJ1-5	CASTIKGGYQPQHF
TRBV20-1	13	TRBJ2-2	CSARGGDTGELFF
TRBV27	18	TRBJ2-1	CASSFQPVWSHSYNEQFF
TRBV7-2	14	TRBJ1-1	CASSLMRGETEAFF
TRBV10-3	14	TRBJ2-3	CAIGWRGEEDTQYF
TRBV7-8	15	TRBJ2-5	CASSPRGTSRETQYF
TRBV19	13	TRBJ2-5	CASSWDDQETQYF
TRBV7-9	15	TRBJ2-5	CASSLVPGGQETQYF
TRBV20-1	15	TRBJ2-1	CSALTGQGAIYEQFF
TRBV20-1	14	TRBJ2-7	CSAPRQGDHYEQYF
TRBV20-1	15	TRBJ1-5	CSATTAAYSNQPQHF
TRBV20-1	13	TRBJ2-1	CSALGDSNNEQFF
TRBV12-5	17	TRBJ1-1	CASGLRAGSLENTEAFF
TRBV12-3/TRBV12-4	12	TRBJ1-1	CASRLENTEAFF
TRBV25-1	12	TRBJ1-2	CASSDRITGYTF
TRBV29-1	15	TRBJ2-3	CSLVIRGRVGDTQYF